The T cell receptor beta chain described here comes from a study of T cell changes during pregnancy in multiple sclerosis. The method was immunoSEQ multiplex PCR; TCRdb's version includes in-frame clones alone and lacks a portion of them. The sample shows approximately 100,000 clones, around nine tenths of them seen only once. Trimming took 3 bases from V and 0 from J; bases not matched to a gene: 6. This CDR3 spans 19 amino acids. The V gene's germline CDR1 is SGHKS and CDR2 YYEKEE (reference sequence). The starting material was peripheral blood, obtained in the second trimester of pregnancy. This TCR was sampled from a female donor with multiple sclerosis, enrolled in a pregnancy study. J is TRBJ2-1 and V is TRBV5-5; 16 bases match TRBD2. The CDR3 sequence is CASSYGTSGRGSSYNEQFF. Written as DNA, the CDR3 is TGTGCCAGCAGCTATGGGACTAGCGGGAGGGGAAGCTCCTACAATGAGCAGTTCTTC.